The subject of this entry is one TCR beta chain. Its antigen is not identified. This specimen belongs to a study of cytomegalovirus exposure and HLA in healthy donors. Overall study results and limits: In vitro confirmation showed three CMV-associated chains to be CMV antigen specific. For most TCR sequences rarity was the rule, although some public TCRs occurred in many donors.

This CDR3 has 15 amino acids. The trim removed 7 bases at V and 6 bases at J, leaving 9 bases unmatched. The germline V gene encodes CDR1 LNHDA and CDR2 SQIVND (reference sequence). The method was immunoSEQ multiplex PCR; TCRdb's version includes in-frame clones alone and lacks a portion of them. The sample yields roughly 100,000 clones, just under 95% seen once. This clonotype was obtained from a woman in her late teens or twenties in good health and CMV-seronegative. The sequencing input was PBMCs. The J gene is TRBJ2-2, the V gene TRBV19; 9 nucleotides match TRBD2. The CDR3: CASIKREAGSGELFF. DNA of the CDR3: TGTGCCAGTATTAAGCGGGAGGCGGGGTCCGGGGAGCTGTTTTTT.